This T cell receptor beta chain was recorded in a study of blood T cells in healthy people across ages. A second about 6 to 12 cycle PCR used barcoded and J-beta primers. Via MiXCR, TCRdb re-called the 5' RACE reads, giving one row per CDR3 protein. The table includes more than 900,000 distinct CDR3 sequences, almost 25% detected once. The CDR3 length is 16 residues. The germline V gene encodes CDR1 MDHEN and CDR2 SYDVKM. Trimming cost V 6 bases and J 0 bases, with 12 bases left between them. These data were likewise used in another study, on T cells of mothers and their children. As that study records: Comparable shaping of TCR recombination output by thymic selection was observed in related and unrelated pairs.

The clonotype comes from a girl under 10 years old in good health. The chain carries TRBV28 and TRBJ2-6; D call uncertain. The sample taken for sequencing was blood. CDR3 coding DNA: TGTGCCAGCAGAACCCATGACCTCTCTGGGGCCAACGTCCTGACTTTC. This translates into CASRTHDLSGANVLTF.